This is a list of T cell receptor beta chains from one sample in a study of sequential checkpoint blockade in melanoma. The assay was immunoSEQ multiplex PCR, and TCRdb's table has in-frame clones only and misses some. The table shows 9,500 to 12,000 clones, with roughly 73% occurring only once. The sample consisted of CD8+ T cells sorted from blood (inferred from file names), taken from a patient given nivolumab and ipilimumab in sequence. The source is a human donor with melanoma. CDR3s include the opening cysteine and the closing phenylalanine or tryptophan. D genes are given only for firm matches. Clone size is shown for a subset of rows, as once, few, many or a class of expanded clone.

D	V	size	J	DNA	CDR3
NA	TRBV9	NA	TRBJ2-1	TGTGCCAGCAGCGCTCCAGGGTATGAGCAGTTCTTC	CASSAPGYEQFF
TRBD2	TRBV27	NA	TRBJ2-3	TGTGCCAGCAGTCTTAGGCGGGGGGGAGATACGCAGTATTTT	CASSLRRGGDTQYF
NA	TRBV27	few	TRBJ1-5	TGTGCCAGCAGTTTCCAGGGGAGCAATCAGCCCCAGCATTTT	CASSFQGSNQPQHF
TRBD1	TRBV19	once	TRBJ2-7	TGTGCCAGTAGTATGACCACAGGGGGCTACGAGCAGTACTTC	CASSMTTGGYEQYF
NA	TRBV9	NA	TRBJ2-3	TGTGCCAGCAGCGTATCTTCTTGGCAGATTAGCACAGATACGCAGTATTTT	CASSVSSWQISTDTQYF
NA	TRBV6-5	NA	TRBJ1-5	TGTGCCAGCAGTGAGGGGGAGGGCCAGCCCCAGCATTTT	CASSEGEGQPQHF
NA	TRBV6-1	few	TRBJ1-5	TGTGCCAGCAACACACCGAATCAGCCCCAGCATTTT	CASNTPNQPQHF
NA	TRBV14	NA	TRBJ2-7	TGTGCCAGCAGCCAGGCCTTGGGTGAGGGTTTCCCATCCTACGAGCAGTACTTC	CASSQALGEGFPSYEQYF
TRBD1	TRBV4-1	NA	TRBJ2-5	TGCGCCAGCAGCCAAGAAGGGACAGGGGGTAGCGAGACCCAGTACTTC	CASSQEGTGGSETQYF
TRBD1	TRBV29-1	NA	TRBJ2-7	TGCAGCGTTGGGACAGGGGAGGGGGAGCAGTACTTC	CSVGTGEGEQYF
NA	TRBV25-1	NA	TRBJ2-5	TGTGCCAGCAGTGCCTACAGGGTCCAAGAGACCCAGTACTTC	CASSAYRVQETQYF
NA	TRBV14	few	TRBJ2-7	TGTGCCAGCAGCCATGGCGCAGGCCACTCCTACGAGCAGTACTTC	CASSHGAGHSYEQYF
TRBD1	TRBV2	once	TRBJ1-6	TGTGCCAGCAGTGAAAGATTGGACAGGGAGTCACCCCTCCACTTT	CASSERLDRESPLHF
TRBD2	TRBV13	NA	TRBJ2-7	TGTGCCAGCAGCTTAGGAAGGGGACTACCCTCTTCCTACGAGCAGTACTTC	CASSLGRGLPSSYEQYF
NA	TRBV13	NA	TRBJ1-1	TGTGCCAGCAGCCCCCGGGGAGGGAACACTGAAGCTTTCTTT	CASSPRGGNTEAFF
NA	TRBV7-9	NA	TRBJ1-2	TGTGCCAGCAGCTTAGGCAGGGAACTCTATGGCTACACCTTC	CASSLGRELYGYTF
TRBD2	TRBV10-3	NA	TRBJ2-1	TGTGCCATCAATCCTAGCGGGGGGGCCGCCCACAATGAGCAGTTCTTC	CAINPSGGAAHNEQFF
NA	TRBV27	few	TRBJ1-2	TGTGCCAGCAGTCCCGGGAATCTCTATGGCTACACCTTC	CASSPGNLYGYTF
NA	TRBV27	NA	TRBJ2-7	TGTGCCAGCGCCTCGCAGGGCAACGAGCAGTACTTC	CASASQGNEQYF
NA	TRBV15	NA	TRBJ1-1	TGTGCCACCACCCCGGATCAGGGAGGAACTGAAGCTTTCTTT	CATTPDQGGTEAFF
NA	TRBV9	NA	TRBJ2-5	TGTGCCAGCAGCGTAGATCCCATCCAAGAGACCCAGTACTTC	CASSVDPIQETQYF
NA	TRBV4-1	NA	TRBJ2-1	TGCGCCAGCAGCCCTTTAGCGGTATACAATGAGCAGTTCTTC	CASSPLAVYNEQFF
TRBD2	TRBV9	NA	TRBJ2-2	TGTGCCAGCAGCCCGGGGGGGACGGAAGACACCGGGGAGCTGTTTTTT	CASSPGGTEDTGELFF
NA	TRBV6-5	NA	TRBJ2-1	TGTGCCAGCAGAAACCCAGGGGTTAATGAGCAGTTCTTC	CASRNPGVNEQFF
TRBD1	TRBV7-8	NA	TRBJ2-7	TGTGCCAGCAGCTTAATGGGACAGGGGTACGAGCAGTACTTC	CASSLMGQGYEQYF
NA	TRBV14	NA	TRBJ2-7	TGTGCCAGCAGCCAGGGGCTTTCAAGATCCTACGAGCAGTACTTC	CASSQGLSRSYEQYF
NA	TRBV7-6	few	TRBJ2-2	TGTGCCAGCAGCTTATCCAGGGCCGGGGAGCTGTTTTTT	CASSLSRAGELFF
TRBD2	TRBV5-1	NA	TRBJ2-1	TGCGCCAGCAGTCCTGGACTAGCGGGCTACAATGAGCAGTTCTTC	CASSPGLAGYNEQFF
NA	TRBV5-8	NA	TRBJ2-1	TGTGCCAGCAGCCCCGGAGTTCTAAGCTCCTACAATGAGCAGTTCTTC	CASSPGVLSSYNEQFF
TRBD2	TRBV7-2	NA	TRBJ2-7	TGTGCCAGCAGTCCAGCGGGAGCATCCTACGAGCAGTACTTC	CASSPAGASYEQYF
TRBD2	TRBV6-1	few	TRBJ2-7	TGTGCCAGCATTCTAGCGGGAGTGCCCCACGAGCAGTACTTC	CASILAGVPHEQYF
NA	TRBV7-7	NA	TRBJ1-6	TGTGCCAGCAGCTTACGGGGGGACGGTGCTTCACCCCTCCACTTT	CASSLRGDGASPLHF
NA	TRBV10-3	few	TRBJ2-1	TGTGCCATCACCCCCCGGGACAACGCGAGGGGTGAGCAGTTCTTC	CAITPRDNARGEQFF
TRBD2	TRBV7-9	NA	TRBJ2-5	TGTGCCAGCAGAACAAGCGGGAGGTTGGGGGAGACCCAGTACTTC	CASRTSGRLGETQYF
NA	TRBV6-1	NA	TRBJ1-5	TGTGCCAGCAGTGCATACAGGGCTAATCAGCCCCAGCATTTT	CASSAYRANQPQHF
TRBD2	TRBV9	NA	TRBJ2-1	TGTGCCAGCAGCGAATACTCCGGACTAGCGGGAGGGCCGGGTGAGCAGTTCTTC	CASSEYSGLAGGPGEQFF
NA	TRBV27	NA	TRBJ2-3	TGTGCCAGCAGTTCATTGACTACCCGCACAGATACGCAGTATTTT	CASSSLTTRTDTQYF
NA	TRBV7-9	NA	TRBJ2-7	TGTGCCAGCAGTTCCGACACCTCCTACGAGCAGTACTTC	CASSSDTSYEQYF
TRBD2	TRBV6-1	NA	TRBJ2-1	TGTGCCAGCAGTGCCGGACTAGCGGGGGAGATTATCTACAATGAGCAGTTCTTC	CASSAGLAGEIIYNEQFF
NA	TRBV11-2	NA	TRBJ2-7	TGTGCCAGCAGCTTACAATATGGGGAGTCCTTCTACGAGCAGTACTTC	CASSLQYGESFYEQYF